These 14 T cell receptor beta chains originate from one sample sequenced in a study of blood T cell repertoires in COVID-19. Generated by immunoSEQ multiplex PCR, the TCRdb table keeps only in-frame clones and is missing some. The sample comprises 300,000 to 350,000 clones, 70% to 90% of which are singletons, and over 2% rests with the top ten. The source material was PBMCs or T cells enriched from blood (not recorded which). The receptor source for this set is a man younger than 45 who had recovered from COVID-19.

V usage is TRBV5-8 and J usage is TRBJ2-1, with a possible D match to TRBD1 (6 bases). The CDR3 has 13 residues. Germline V CDR1 and CDR2: SGHTS, YDEGEE. Between the trimmed V and J ends, which lost 1 base and 8 bases, there was a span of 10 bases. The DNA of the CDR3 is TGTGCCAGCAGCTTGACAGGGTCGGATGAGCAGTTCTTC. It specifies CASSLTGSDEQFF. The variable domain in full, with the rest retrieved from reference TRBV5-8 and TRBJ2-1, is EAGVTQSPTHLIKTRGQQATLRCSPISGHTSVYWYQQALGLGLQFLLWYDEGEERNRGNFPPRFSGRQFPNYSSELNVNALELEDSALYLCASSLTGSDEQFFGPGTRLTVL.

The rearrangement joins TRBV27 to TRBJ2-3, with TRBD1 matching 7 bases. There are 14 residues in the CDR3. Germline V gene data show CDR1 as MNHEY and CDR2 as SMNVEV (reference sequence). V lost 5 bases, J lost 2 bases, and 4 bases stayed unmatched. The CDR3 spells CASSPGTATDTQYF. DNA for the CDR3: TGTGCCAGCAGTCCTGGGACAGCCACAGATACGCAGTATTTT.

The gene calls are TRBV5-6 and TRBJ2-5; D perhaps matches TRBD2 (5 bases). From germline, CDR1 is SGHDT and CDR2 YYEEEE. The V end lost 3 bases, the J end lost 0 bases, and 12 bases lay between the germline ends. The CDR3 totals 15 residues. The CDR3 region is CASSSVAGDQETQYF. For the CDR3, the DNA is TGTGCCAGCAGCTCAGTCGCGGGTGACCAAGAGACCCAGTACTTC.

This sequence joins TRBV4-2 and TRBJ1-5, with D perhaps TRBD1 (5 bases). The CDR3 runs to 15 residues. V lost 0 bases, J lost 3 bases, and 9 bases lay in between. Germline CDR1 is LGHNA and CDR2 is YNFKEQ. CDR3 loop: CASSQDLTVNQPQHF. The CDR3 nucleotides are TGTGCCAGCAGCCAAGATTTGACAGTCAATCAGCCCCAGCATTTT.

V gene TRBV14 combines with J gene TRBJ1-5; 9 bases map to TRBD1. The V gene's germline CDR1 is SGHDN and CDR2 FVKESK. V dropped 4 bases and J dropped 3; count of bases not matched to a gene: 16. The CDR3 extends over 19 amino acids. As DNA, the CDR3 is TGTGCCAGCAGCCGAGGGACAGGGAGGGTCGTAGTACTCAATCAGCCCCAGCATTTT. Translated, it gives CASSRGTGRVVVLNQPQHF.

The V call is TRBV15, the J call TRBJ1-2, with TRBD1 matching over 10 bases. Trimming took 2 bases from V and 8 from J; bases not matched to a gene: 8. The CDR3 has 15 residues. Per the germline V gene, CDR1 is LNHNV and CDR2 is YYDKDF (reference sequence). The DNA for the CDR3 is TGTGCCACCAGCAGATCCGACAGGGGGCGAAGAGGCTACACCTTC. It specifies CATSRSDRGRRGYTF.

The chain combines TRBV29-1 with TRBJ1-1; D ambiguous. V was shortened by 5 bases and J by 5 bases, with 9 bases between the two germline ends. CDR1 SQVTM and CDR2 ANQGSEA come from the germline V gene. The CDR3 covers 11 residues. For the CDR3, the DNA is TGCAGCGTTTCCTTTCTGACTGAAGCTTTCTTT. This codes for CSVSFLTEAFF.

The chain recombines TRBV6-5 with TRBJ2-3, with 11 nucleotides matching TRBD2. The CDR3 covers 15 residues. Unmatched junction bases numbered 4, after V lost 5 bases and J lost 3 bases. Per the germline V gene, CDR1 is MNHEY and CDR2 is SVGAGI. CDR3 in amino acids: CASSLTSGGTDTQYF. The CDR3 nucleotides are TGTGCCAGCAGTCTTACTAGCGGGGGAACAGATACGCAGTATTTT.

V is TRBV12-5 and J is TRBJ1-5; 8 positions agree with TRBD1. J was trimmed by 4 bases and V by 5 bases; bases with no gene match: 7. This CDR3 has 15 residues. Germline V gene lookup returns CDR1 LGHNT and CDR2 FRNRAP. DNA of the CDR3: TGTGCTAGTGGTCGGGACAGGTGGGGGAATCAGCCCCAGCATTTT. Its protein is CASGRDRWGNQPQHF.

The J gene is TRBJ1-1, the V gene TRBV27; possible D gene TRBD1, 6 bases. Trimming stripped 2 bases from V and 1 base from J, with 8 bases between. The CDR3 sequence is 14 residues long. In germline, CDR1 is MNHEY, CDR2 SMNVEV (reference sequence). CDR3 coding DNA: TGTGCCAGCAGTTTAAGGGGGAGGAACACTGAAGCTTTCTTT. The encoded protein is CASSLRGRNTEAFF.

This clone was observed once. The rearrangement links TRBV9 to TRBJ2-3, with TRBD1 identical over 8 bases. V was pared by 3 bases and J by 2 bases, with 5 bases of the junction left unmatched. The CDR3 extends over 15 amino acids. Germline V gene data show CDR1 as SGDLS and CDR2 as YYNGEE. CDR3 nucleotides: TGTGCCAGCAGCGCGAGGGACAGGTCCACAGATACGCAGTATTTT. It codes for CASSARDRSTDTQYF.

The chain recombines TRBV11-3 with TRBJ1-1; D unresolved. V was pared by 1 base and J by 2 bases, with 5 bases between. The CDR3 runs to 13 residues. The germline gives CDR1 SGHNT, CDR2 YENEEA. DNA of the CDR3: TGTGCCAGCAGCTTAGGAGTAAACACTGAAGCTTTCTTT. Translated: CASSLGVNTEAFF.

This chain connects TRBV10-3 to TRBJ2-1; 9 nucleotides line up with TRBD1. Germline CDR1 reads ENHRY; CDR2 reads SYGVKD. The CDR3 has 15 residues. With V trimmed by 8 bases and J by 0 bases, 5 bases remained unmatched. The CDR3 DNA reads TGTGCCATCGGAGGACAGGGGAGCTCCTACAATGAGCAGTTCTTC. Translation gives CAIGGQGSSYNEQFF.

This chain uses TRBV3-1 (or the pseudogene TRBV3-2) with TRBJ2-7; D gene ambiguous. The CDR3 sequence is 12 residues long. Germline loops: CDR1 LGHDT, CDR2 YNNKEL (reference sequence). The germline V and J ends were trimmed by 1 base and 5 bases, with 6 bases remaining between them. CDR3 bases: TGTGCCAGCAGCCAAGTGCCAGACGAGCAGTACTTC. It specifies CASSQVPDEQYF.